This is a list of T cell receptor beta chains from one sample in a study of beta chain features in type 1 diabetes. The repertoire was sequenced with immunoSEQ multiplex PCR; TCRdb's copy has only in-frame clones and lacks some. The sample consists of under 400,000 clones, about 18% of them appearing once. The sample was naive CD4+ T cells from blood. Every receptor here comes from a woman aged 18 to 35 in good health. Both conserved end residues are part of each CDR3. A D gene is named only where the DNA matches it firmly. Not all rows give a size; the values are once, few, many and, for expanded clones, a class.

TRBD1	few	18	TRBV7-2	TRBJ2-5	CASSSPRTGQGHQQTQYF	TGTGCCAGCAGCTCCCCACGAACGGGACAGGGGCATCAGCAGACCCAGTACTTC
TRBD1	NA	16	TRBV4-1	TRBJ1-3	CASSLGTESSGNTIYF	TGCGCCAGCAGCCTAGGGACAGAGAGCTCTGGAAACACCATATATTTT
NA	NA	14	TRBV18	TRBJ2-1	CASSPERAYNEQFF	TGTGCCAGCTCACCGGAGCGGGCCTACAATGAGCAGTTCTTC
NA	NA	13	TRBV30	TRBJ2-7	CAWALGGVYEQYF	TGTGCCTGGGCACTTGGCGGGGTCTACGAGCAGTACTTC
TRBD2	NA	17	TRBV4-1	TRBJ2-5	CASSQEGRTSGQETQYF	TGCGCCAGCAGCCAAGAAGGCAGGACTAGCGGACAAGAGACCCAGTACTTC
NA	NA	10	TRBV2	TRBJ2-7	CASGAYEQYF	TGTGCCAGCGGGGCATACGAGCAGTACTTC
NA	NA	11	TRBV29-1	TRBJ2-5	CSASGVETQYF	TGCAGCGCGTCAGGGGTAGAGACCCAGTACTTC
NA	NA	13	TRBV19	TRBJ1-2	CASTYSFLYGYTF	TGTGCCAGTACCTACTCGTTTCTATATGGCTACACCTTC
NA	NA	16	TRBV5-1	TRBJ2-3	CASSLSSTGLTDTQYF	TGCGCCAGCAGCTTGAGCTCCACAGGGTTGACAGATACGCAGTATTTT
NA	NA	13	TRBV7-2	TRBJ2-7	CASSSYSSYEQYF	TGTGCCAGCAGCTCGTACAGCTCCTACGAGCAGTACTTC
NA	NA	14	TRBV5-1	TRBJ2-6	CASSLARGANVLTF	TGCGCCAGCAGCTTGGCGAGGGGGGCCAACGTCCTGACTTTC
NA	NA	17	TRBV7-3	TRBJ2-3	CASSLSGQLVMTDTQYF	TGTGCCAGCAGCTTAAGCGGACAGTTAGTTATGACAGATACGCAGTATTTT
NA	NA	14	TRBV7-2	TRBJ2-2	CASSLELFTGELFF	TGTGCCAGCAGCTTAGAGCTCTTCACCGGGGAGCTGTTTTTT
NA	NA	13	TRBV4-3	TRBJ1-6	CASRGQQDSPLHF	TGCGCCAGCAGGGGGCAGCAAGATTCACCCCTCCACTTT
TRBD2	NA	20	TRBV9	TRBJ2-1	CASSPRLAGTAKGSYNEQFF	TGTGCCAGCAGCCCCCGACTAGCGGGCACCGCGAAGGGCTCCTACAATGAGCAGTTCTTC
NA	few	15	TRBV7-2	TRBJ2-5	CASSLAGIGGETQYF	TGTGCCAGCAGCTTAGCGGGTATTGGAGGAGAGACCCAGTACTTC
TRBD1	few	14	TRBV5-1	TRBJ2-7	CASSLAGRGYEQYF	TGCGCCAGCAGCTTGGCGGGCAGGGGGTACGAGCAGTACTTC
TRBD1	few	14	TRBV15	TRBJ2-3	CATSRRTGLDTQYF	TGTGCCACCAGCAGAAGGACAGGGCTAGATACGCAGTATTTT
NA	NA	15	TRBV7-6	TRBJ2-5	CASSLRRGGWETQYF	TGTGCCAGCAGTTTAAGGAGGGGGGGCTGGGAGACCCAGTACTTC
TRBD1	few	14	TRBV19	TRBJ1-2	CASSGGQDRYGYTF	TGTGCCAGTAGTGGGGGACAGGATCGCTATGGCTACACCTTC
NA	NA	14	TRBV10-3	TRBJ1-1	CAISESGANTEAFF	TGTGCCATCAGTGAGTCAGGAGCGAACACTGAAGCTTTCTTT
NA	NA	16	TRBV18	TRBJ1-1	CASSPPAISEWTKAFF	TGTGCCAGCTCACCACCGGCCATATCAGAATGGACAAAGGCTTTCTTT
TRBD2	few	16	TRBV18	TRBJ2-1	CASSERLAGNDNEQFF	TGTGCCAGCTCAGAACGACTAGCGGGGAACGACAATGAGCAGTTCTTC
NA	few	14	TRBV30	TRBJ2-3	CACRREGRTDTQYF	TGTGCCTGTCGGCGGGAAGGAAGGACAGATACGCAGTATTTT
NA	few	14	TRBV5-1	TRBJ2-1	CASSLERSFNEQFF	TGCGCCAGCAGCTTGGAACGGAGCTTCAATGAGCAGTTCTTC
NA	NA	15	TRBV5-5	TRBJ2-1	CASSFWEASYNEQFF	TGTGCCAGCAGCTTTTGGGAGGCCTCCTACAATGAGCAGTTCTTC
TRBD2	NA	11	TRBV20-1	TRBJ2-5	CSALGGETQYF	TGCAGTGCCCTGGGGGGGGAGACCCAGTACTTC
NA	few	15	TRBV7-8	TRBJ2-3	CASSFREHVSDTQYF	TGTGCCAGCAGCTTTCGAGAGCATGTATCAGATACGCAGTATTTT
NA	NA	15	TRBV9	TRBJ2-1	CASSAGLFGGNEQFF	TGTGCCAGCAGTGCAGGTCTGTTCGGTGGAAATGAGCAGTTCTTC
TRBD1	NA	13	TRBV7-3	TRBJ1-1	CASSRGTATEAFF	TGTGCCAGCAGCAGAGGGACAGCAACTGAAGCTTTCTTT
TRBD1	NA	15	TRBV7-2	TRBJ2-5	CASSQGTGPPATQYF	TGTGCCAGCAGCCAGGGGACAGGGCCGCCGGCGACCCAGTACTTC
TRBD1	NA	13	TRBV6-1	TRBJ1-1	CASRKQGTTEAFF	TGTGCCAGCAGAAAACAGGGGACCACTGAAGCTTTCTTT
TRBD1	few	14	TRBV18	TRBJ1-2	CASSPGTGGGSYTF	TGTGCCAGCTCACCAGGGACAGGGGGCGGAAGCTACACCTTC
NA	few	14	TRBV7-2	TRBJ2-5	CASSLQGQEETQYF	TGTGCCAGCAGCTTACAGGGGCAGGAAGAGACCCAGTACTTC
NA	few	13	TRBV18	TRBJ1-1	CASSPPYQGAAFF	TGTGCCAGCTCACCACCGTACCAGGGCGCAGCTTTCTTT
NA	NA	16	TRBV4-1	TRBJ1-1	CASSQGVAGENTEAFF	TGCGCCAGCAGCCAAGGGGTTGCAGGGGAGAACACTGAAGCTTTCTTT
NA	NA	12	TRBV29-1	TRBJ1-5	CSVVAEAGPQHF	TGCAGCGTTGTGGCTGAAGCGGGGCCCCAGCATTTT